The sequence of this TCR beta chain was determined in a study of shared clonotypes between healthy human individuals. Note on this clone: Its antigen is currently unknown.

Regarding the study as a whole: An anticipated effect of sequencing depth on clonotype sharing among donors was recognized.

Assay: immunoSEQ multiplex PCR; the TCRdb copy retains only in-frame clones and omits some. The sample lists a few million clones; around nine tenths were seen once. This CDR3 spans 13 amino acids. The germline V gene encodes CDR1 SGDLS and CDR2 YYNGEE. Trimming removed 0 bases from V and 4 bases from J, with 5 bases in between. What was sequenced was naive CD4+ T cells sorted from blood. Subset denoted: CD45RA+ positively selected. The gene calls are TRBV9 and TRBJ1-3; no definite D call. This clonotype originated in a young man in good health. CDR3 amino acids: CASSVVGGNTIYF. The CDR3 DNA reads TGTGCCAGCAGCGTAGTAGGGGGAAACACCATATATTTT.